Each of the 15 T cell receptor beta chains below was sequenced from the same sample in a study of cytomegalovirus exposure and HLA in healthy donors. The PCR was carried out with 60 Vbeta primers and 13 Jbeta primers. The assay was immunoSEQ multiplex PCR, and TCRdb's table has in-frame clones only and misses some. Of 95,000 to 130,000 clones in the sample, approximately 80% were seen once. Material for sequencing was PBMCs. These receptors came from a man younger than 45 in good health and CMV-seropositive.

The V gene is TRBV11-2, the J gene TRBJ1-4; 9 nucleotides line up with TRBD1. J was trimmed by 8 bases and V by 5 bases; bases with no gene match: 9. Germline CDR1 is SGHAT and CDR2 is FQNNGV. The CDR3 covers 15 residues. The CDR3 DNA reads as TGTGCCAGCAGCCGCGGGACAGGGAGAGGAGAAAAACTGTTTTTT. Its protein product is CASSRGTGRGEKLFF.

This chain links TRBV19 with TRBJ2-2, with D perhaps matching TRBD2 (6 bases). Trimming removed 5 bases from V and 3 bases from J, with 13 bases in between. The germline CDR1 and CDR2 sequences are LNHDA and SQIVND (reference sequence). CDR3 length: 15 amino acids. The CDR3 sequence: CASSFGGTDTGELFF. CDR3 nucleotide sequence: TGTGCCAGTAGTTTCGGGGGTACGGACACCGGGGAGCTGTTTTTT.

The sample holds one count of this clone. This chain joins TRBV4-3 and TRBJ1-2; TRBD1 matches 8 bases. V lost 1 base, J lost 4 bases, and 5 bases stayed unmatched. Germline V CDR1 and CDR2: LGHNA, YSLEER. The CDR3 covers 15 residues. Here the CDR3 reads CASSQVPGGIYGYTF. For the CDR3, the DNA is TGCGCCAGCAGCCAAGTTCCAGGGGGCATCTATGGCTACACCTTC.

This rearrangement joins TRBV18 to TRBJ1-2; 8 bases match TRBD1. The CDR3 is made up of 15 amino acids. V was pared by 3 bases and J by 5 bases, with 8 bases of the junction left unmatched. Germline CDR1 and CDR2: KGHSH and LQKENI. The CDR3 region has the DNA TGTGCCAGCTCACCGCTGACCGGGACAGGATATGGCTACACCTTC. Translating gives CASSPLTGTGYGYTF.

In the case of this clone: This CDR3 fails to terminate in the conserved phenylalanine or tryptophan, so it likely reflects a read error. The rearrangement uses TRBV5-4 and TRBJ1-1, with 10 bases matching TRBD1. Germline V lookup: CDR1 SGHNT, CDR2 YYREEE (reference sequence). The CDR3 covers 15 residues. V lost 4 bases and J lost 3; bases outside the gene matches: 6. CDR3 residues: CASSGTGTGDTEAFL. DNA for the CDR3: TGTGCCAGCAGCGGCACCGGGACAGGGGACACTGAAGCTTTCCTT.

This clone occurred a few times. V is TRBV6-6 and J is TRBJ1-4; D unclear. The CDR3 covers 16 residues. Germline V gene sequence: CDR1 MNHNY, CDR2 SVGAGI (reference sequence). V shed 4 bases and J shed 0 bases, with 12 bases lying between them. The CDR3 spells CASSSLQYSTNEKLFF. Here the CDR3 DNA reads TGTGCCAGCAGTTCCCTACAGTATTCAACTAATGAAAAACTGTTTTTT.

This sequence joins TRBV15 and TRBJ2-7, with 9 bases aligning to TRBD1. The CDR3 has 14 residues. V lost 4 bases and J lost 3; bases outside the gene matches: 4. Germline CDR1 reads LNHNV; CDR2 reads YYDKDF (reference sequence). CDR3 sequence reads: CATSISGQGYEQYF. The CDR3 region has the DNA TGTGCCACCAGCATCTCGGGACAGGGCTACGAGCAGTACTTC.

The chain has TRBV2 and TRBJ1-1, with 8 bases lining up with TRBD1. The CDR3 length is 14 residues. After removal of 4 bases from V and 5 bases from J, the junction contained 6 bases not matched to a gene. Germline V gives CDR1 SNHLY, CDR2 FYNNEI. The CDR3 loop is CASSGQGSWTEAFF. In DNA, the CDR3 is TGTGCCAGCAGTGGACAGGGGTCATGGACTGAAGCTTTCTTT.

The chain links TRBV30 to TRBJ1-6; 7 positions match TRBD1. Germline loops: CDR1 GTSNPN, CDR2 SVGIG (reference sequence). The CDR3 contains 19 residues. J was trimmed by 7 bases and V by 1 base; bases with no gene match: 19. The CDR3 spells CAWSAGTEFLGSGNSPLHF. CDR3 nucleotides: TGTGCCTGGAGTGCCGGGACAGAGTTCCTGGGGTCGGGGAATTCACCCCTCCACTTT.

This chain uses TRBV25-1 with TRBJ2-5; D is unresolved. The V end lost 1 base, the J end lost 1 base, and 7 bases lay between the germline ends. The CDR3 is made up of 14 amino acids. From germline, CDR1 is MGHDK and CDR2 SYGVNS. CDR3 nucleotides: TGTGCCAGCAGTGAATTCAACTTCCAAGAGACCCAGTACTTC. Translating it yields CASSEFNFQETQYF.

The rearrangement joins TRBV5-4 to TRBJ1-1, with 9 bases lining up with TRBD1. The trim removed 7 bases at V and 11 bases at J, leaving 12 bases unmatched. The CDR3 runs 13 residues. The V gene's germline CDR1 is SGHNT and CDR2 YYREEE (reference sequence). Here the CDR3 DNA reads TGTGCCAGCGCTCCCGGGACAGGGTTCGGGGCTTTCTTT. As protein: CASAPGTGFGAFF.

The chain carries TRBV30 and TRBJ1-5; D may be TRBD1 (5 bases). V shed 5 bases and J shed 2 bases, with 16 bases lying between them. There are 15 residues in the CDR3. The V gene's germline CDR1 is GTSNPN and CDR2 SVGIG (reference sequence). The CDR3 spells CAWGQAGRGNQPQHF. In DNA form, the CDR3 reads TGTGCCTGGGGACAAGCGGGGAGAGGCAATCAGCCCCAGCATTTT.

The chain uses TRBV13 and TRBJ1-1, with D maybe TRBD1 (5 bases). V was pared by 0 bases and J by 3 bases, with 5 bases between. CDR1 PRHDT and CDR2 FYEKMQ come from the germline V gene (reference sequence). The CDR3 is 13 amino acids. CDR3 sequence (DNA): TGTGCCAGCAGCTTAGGCAGGGACACTGAAGCTTTCTTT. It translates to CASSLGRDTEAFF.

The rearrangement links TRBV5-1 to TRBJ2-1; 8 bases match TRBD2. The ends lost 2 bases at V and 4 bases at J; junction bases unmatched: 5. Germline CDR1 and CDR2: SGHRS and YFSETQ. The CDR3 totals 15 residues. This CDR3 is CASSFSTSGYNEQFF. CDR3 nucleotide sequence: TGCGCCAGCAGCTTTAGTACTAGCGGTTACAATGAGCAGTTCTTC. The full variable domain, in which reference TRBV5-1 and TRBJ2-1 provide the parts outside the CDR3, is KAGVTQTPRYLIKTRGQQVTLSCSPISGHRSVSWYQQTPGQGLQFLFEYFSETQRNKGNFPGRFSGRQFSNSRSEMNVSTLELGDSALYLCASSFSTSGYNEQFFGPGTRLTVL.

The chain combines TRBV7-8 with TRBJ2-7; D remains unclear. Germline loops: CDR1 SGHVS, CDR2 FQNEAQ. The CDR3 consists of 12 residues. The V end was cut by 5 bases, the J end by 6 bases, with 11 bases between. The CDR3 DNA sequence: TGTGCCAGCAGCGCCCGTGAGGTCGAGCAGTACTTC. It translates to CASSAREVEQYF.